The present entry profiles one T cell receptor beta chain with its context. Its antigen is not known. Donors comprised healthy HIV-negative adults lacking recent acute infections or vaccinations. CD4+ cells were split into CD45RA+ naive and CD45RA-negative memory subsets. The repertoire was sequenced with immunoSEQ multiplex PCR; TCRdb's copy has only in-frame clones and lacks some. The sample lists roughly 2,500,000 clones; roughly 93% were seen once. The data were obtained in a study of shared clonotypes between healthy human individuals. Turning to the study itself: Per donor, CD8 memory used one plate, CD8 naive used two, CD4 memory used three and CD4 naive used three. General study results and limits: Investigators collected only blood, and repertoires in tissues likely differ.

V shed 6 bases and J shed 0 bases, with 12 bases lying between them. This CDR3 region has 14 residues. Germline lookup yields CDR1 SNHLY and CDR2 FYNNEI. The chain employs TRBV2 and TRBJ2-7; D unresolved. Sequenced input: naive CD4+ T cells from PBMCs. Described subset: CD45RA+ positively selected. The TCR was taken from a man aged 18-30 years in good health. Some clones in this sample may be carry-over from other donors' samples. CDR3 bases: TGTGCCAGCAGCTTCTGGTCCTCCTCCTACGAGCAGTACTTC. It encodes CASSFWSSSYEQYF.